This T cell receptor beta chain was identified in a study of CD4 T cells in relation to SARS-CoV-2 and coronaviruses. Study at large: Median patient age was around 42 years, spanning 21 to 72 years. Study-level findings and limits: The cross-reactivity analysis covered only spike protein, not other viral proteins.

V lost 4 bases, J lost 6 bases, and 2 bases stayed unmatched. The CDR3 consists of 15 residues. CDR1 and CDR2 from the germline V gene are SGHAT and FQDESV (reference sequence). Regarding this clone: The antigen is unknown.

Naive or memory CD4+ cells were cultured 1:1 with T cell-depleted PBMCs plus CEF. Survey-level TCR-beta sequencing used DNA from CEF-cultured naive and memory CD4+ T cells. Assay used: immunoSEQ multiplex PCR; TCRdb lists only in-frame clones, some missing. The sample has some 38,000 clones; around four fifths are singletons. The receptor comes from an adult with COVID-19. Sequenced input: memory CD4+ T cells from PBMCs, cultured in vitro. The chain combines TRBV11-1 with TRBJ2-1; TRBD2 matches 14 bases. The CDR3 DNA reads as TGTGCCAGCAGCTATGGGACTAGCGGGAGCAATGAGCAGTTCTTC. It translates to CASSYGTSGSNEQFF. The whole variable domain, remainder taken from reference TRBV11-1 and TRBJ2-1, is EAEVAQSPRYKITEKSQAVAFWCDPISGHATLYWYRQILGQGPELLVQFQDESVVDDSQLPKDRFSAERLKGVDSTLKIQPAELGDSAMYLCASSYGTSGSNEQFFGPGTRLTVL.